These 18 T cell receptor beta chains share one sample of origin, sequenced in a study of blood T cell repertoires in COVID-19. TCRdb's table, derived via immunoSEQ multiplex PCR, lists solely in-frame clones and lacks some. The data contain around 280,000 clones, 85% to 90% of them seen just once; the ten biggest clones take up over 9%. The sample consisted of peripheral blood. These receptors were taken from a woman aged 25-40 years with COVID-19, enrolled during active disease.

The rearrangement links TRBV11-2 to TRBJ1-1, with 7 bases lining up with TRBD1. Trimming removed 2 bases from V and 0 bases from J; junction bases left unmatched: 6. This CDR3 region has 16 residues. From germline, CDR1 is SGHAT and CDR2 FQNNGV. CDR3 amino acids: CASSLPYRGVNTEAFF. The CDR3 bases are TGTGCCAGCAGCTTACCATACAGGGGTGTGAACACTGAAGCTTTCTTT.

The V and J genes are TRBV2 and TRBJ1-5; 8 bases are a match to TRBD1. V lost 4 bases, J lost 6 bases, and 8 bases stayed unmatched. CDR3 size: 15 residues. Germline V gene sequence: CDR1 SNHLY, CDR2 FYNNEI. CDR3 amino acids: CASSGGDRGSQPQHF. The CDR3 DNA sequence: TGTGCCAGCAGTGGAGGTGACAGGGGCTCTCAGCCCCAGCATTTT. The whole variable domain, filled in from reference TRBV2 and TRBJ1-5, reads EPEVTQTPSHQVTQMGQEVILRCVPISNHLYFYWYRQILGQKVEFLVSFYNNEISEKSEIFDDQFSVERPDGSNFTLKIRSTKLEDSAMYFCASSGGDRGSQPQHFGDGTRLSIL.

V gene TRBV7-2 combines with J gene TRBJ1-3; D ambiguous. V was shortened by 10 bases and J by 2 bases, with 9 bases between the two germline ends. The CDR3 contains 12 residues. CDR1 is SGHTA and CDR2 is FQGNSA in the germline V gene. CDR3 nucleotide sequence: TGTGCCACGACGGGGACTGGAAACACCATATATTTT. Residues: CATTGTGNTIYF.

The chain joins TRBV2 to TRBJ1-5; D uncertain. The CDR3 length is 14 residues. The germline V and J ends were trimmed by 4 bases and 2 bases, with 9 bases remaining between them. In germline, CDR1 is SNHLY, CDR2 FYNNEI. The CDR3 region has the DNA TGTGCCAGCAGTGTTGGGGAGGGCAATCAGCCCCAGCATTTT. Residues: CASSVGEGNQPQHF.

CDR3 protein: CASSADNEQFF. Written as DNA, the CDR3 is TGTGCCAGCAGTGCAGACAATGAGCAGTTCTTC. The rearrangement uses TRBV27 and TRBJ2-1, with D uncertain. V shed 5 bases and J shed 5 bases, with 4 bases lying between them. Germline V gives CDR1 MNHEY, CDR2 SMNVEV (reference sequence). The CDR3 is 11 residues long.

V and J are TRBV11-3 and TRBJ2-6; tentatively, D is TRBD1 (5 bases). Germline V CDR1 and CDR2: SGHNT, YENEEA. The CDR3 totals 15 residues. Trimming cost V 5 bases and J 2 bases, with 10 bases left between them. CDR3 residues: CASSPGQPGANVLTF. Here the CDR3 DNA reads TGTGCCAGCAGCCCTGGACAACCTGGGGCCAACGTCCTGACTTTC.

V is TRBV19 and J is TRBJ2-2; 8 bases agree with TRBD1. From germline, CDR1 is LNHDA and CDR2 SQIVND (reference sequence). Trimming took 8 bases from V and 6 from J; bases not matched to a gene: 11. The CDR3 runs 15 residues. The CDR3, as DNA: TGTGCCAGTCAGGAGGCAGGGGGCGCCTCCGGGGAGCTGTTTTTT. Residues: CASQEAGGASGELFF.

This chain joins TRBV2 and TRBJ1-2; no clear D gene. Germline assignment: CDR1 SNHLY and CDR2 FYNNEI. V gave up 6 bases and J gave up 4 bases, with 12 bases separating them. This CDR3 is 13 amino acids long. This CDR3 reads CASSLPGGYGYTF. DNA of the CDR3: TGTGCCAGCAGCCTTCCGGGAGGCTATGGCTACACCTTC.

The chain couples TRBV3-1 (or the pseudogene TRBV3-2) to TRBJ2-3, with D perhaps matching TRBD1 (6 bases). The V end was cut by 4 bases, the J end by 2 bases, with 10 bases between. Germline CDR1 reads LGHDT; CDR2 reads YNNKEL (reference sequence). The CDR3 has 14 amino acids. CDR3 DNA: TGTGCCAGCAGCCTACGGGACATCACAGATACGCAGTATTTT. Translation: CASSLRDITDTQYF.

J is TRBJ2-7 and V is TRBV6-5; D unresolved. Germline V gene data show CDR1 as MNHEY and CDR2 as SVGAGI. CDR3 length: 14 amino acids. V gave up 5 bases and J gave up 0 bases, with 11 bases separating them. As DNA, the CDR3 is TGTGCCAGCAGTACGACTTATCGCTCCTACGAGCAGTACTTC. Protein product: CASSTTYRSYEQYF.

This chain joins TRBV29-1 and TRBJ2-6, with 7 bases identical to TRBD1. Trimming took 4 bases from V and 2 from J; bases not matched to a gene: 5. This CDR3 contains 15 residues. CDR1 and CDR2 (germline): SQVTM, ANQGSEA. CDR3 amino acids: CSVGARGTGANVLTF. The DNA of the CDR3 is TGCAGCGTTGGGGCCAGGGGGACTGGGGCCAACGTCCTGACTTTC. Full variable domain (outside the CDR3, taken from reference TRBV29-1 and TRBJ2-6): SAVISQKPSRDICQRGTSLTIQCQVDSQVTMMFWYRQQPGQSLTLIATANQGSEATYESGFVIDKFPISRPNLTFSTLTVSNMSPEDSSIYLCSVGARGTGANVLTFGAGSRLTVL.

This chain links TRBV24-1 with TRBJ1-5; D uncertain. V dropped 3 bases and J dropped 6 bases, with 5 bases sitting between them. The germline gives CDR1 KGHDR, CDR2 SFDVKD. The CDR3 is made up of 12 amino acids. The CDR3 protein is CATSDAGQPQHF. The CDR3 bases are TGTGCCACCAGTGATGCAGGTCAGCCCCAGCATTTT.

This clone was seen once. This chain connects TRBV18 to TRBJ1-1, with 7 positions matching TRBD1. Trimming at V came to 0 bases and at J to 3 bases, leaving 10 bases not matched to a gene. The germline V gene encodes CDR1 KGHSH and CDR2 LQKENI. This CDR3 comprises 17 residues. The CDR3 DNA follows: TGTGCCAGCTCACCACCGACAGGGTTAGGGGTAGACACTGAAGCTTTCTTT. This sequence encodes CASSPPTGLGVDTEAFF.

J is TRBJ2-7 and V is TRBV29-1; a possible D gene is TRBD2 (6 bases). Germline V gene lookup returns CDR1 SQVTM and CDR2 ANQGSEA. This CDR3 contains 11 residues. The germline V and J ends were trimmed by 4 bases and 5 bases, with 9 bases remaining between them. The CDR3 DNA sequence: TGCAGCGTTGTAGGAGGGAACGAGCAGTACTTC. Its protein product is CSVVGGNEQYF.

The rearrangement joins TRBV10-3 to TRBJ1-2, with D possibly matching TRBD1 (5 bases). V lost 7 bases to trimming and J lost 4 bases, with 13 bases between them. The CDR3 contains 13 residues. The germline gives CDR1 ENHRY, CDR2 SYGVKD. The CDR3 nucleotides are TGTGCCATCACTAGGGGCGGATTCTATGGCTACACCTTC. This codes for CAITRGGFYGYTF.

The chain couples TRBV19 to TRBJ1-2; D is perhaps TRBD1 (5 bases). CDR1 and CDR2 from the germline V gene are LNHDA and SQIVND (reference sequence). V was pared by 5 bases and J by 8 bases, with 12 bases between. The CDR3 is 12 residues long. For the CDR3, the DNA is TGTGCCAGTAGTTCGCAGGGAGGCGGCTACACCTTC. Protein: CASSSQGGGYTF.

This chain joins TRBV19 and TRBJ2-3; TRBD2 matches at 8 bases. J lost 2 bases, V lost 8 bases, and 12 bases had no gene match. The V gene's germline CDR1 is LNHDA and CDR2 SQIVND (reference sequence). The CDR3 runs 16 residues. The CDR3 spells CASGLALGKFTDTQYF. CDR3 DNA: TGTGCCAGTGGACTAGCTTTGGGTAAATTCACAGATACGCAGTATTTT.

This clone has more than one count but fewer than ten. The V and J genes are TRBV27 and TRBJ2-7; TRBD2 matches at 12 bases. Germline V gene lookup returns CDR1 MNHEY and CDR2 SMNVEV (reference sequence). Trimming cost V 6 bases and J 5 bases; bases outside gene matches: 2. The CDR3 loop spans 13 amino acids. The CDR3 DNA is TGTGCCAGCAGCCTAGCGGGAGGGAACGAGCAGTACTTC. This gives the protein CASSLAGGNEQYF.